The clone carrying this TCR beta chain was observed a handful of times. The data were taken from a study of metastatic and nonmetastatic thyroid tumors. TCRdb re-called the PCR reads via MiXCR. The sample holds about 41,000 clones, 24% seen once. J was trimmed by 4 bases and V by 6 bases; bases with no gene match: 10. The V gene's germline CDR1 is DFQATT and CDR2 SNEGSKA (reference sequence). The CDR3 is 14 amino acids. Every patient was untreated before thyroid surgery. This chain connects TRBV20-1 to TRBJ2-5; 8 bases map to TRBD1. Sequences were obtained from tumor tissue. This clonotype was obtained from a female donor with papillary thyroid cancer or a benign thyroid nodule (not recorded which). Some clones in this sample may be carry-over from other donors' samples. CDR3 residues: CSAESGQAAETQYF. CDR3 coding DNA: TGCAGTGCCGAGTCGGGACAGGCAGCAGAGACCCAGTACTTC.